The entry below gives a single TCR beta chain sequence along with its context. This entry belongs to a study of blood T cell repertoires in COVID-19. For the study at large: Nucleic acid was either cDNA or gDNA, and it came from T cells, B-cell-depleted T cells, or PBMCs.

Participants' reported clinical history set cohort assignment. Some clones are missing from TCRdb's copy, which holds only in-frame ones; the method was immunoSEQ multiplex PCR. The sample has a few hundred thousand clones, approximately 90% seen once. The V end was cut by 5 bases, the J end by 6 bases, with 14 bases between. This CDR3 is built from 14 residues. In germline, CDR1 is SGHAT, CDR2 FQNNGV. The sequencing input was PBMCs or T cells enriched from blood (not recorded which). The origin of this receptor is a woman between 18 and 29 years old who had recovered from COVID-19. This chain connects TRBV11-2 to TRBJ1-5, with D possibly being TRBD1 (5 bases). For the CDR3, the DNA is TGTGCCAGCAGCCAGACAGAAGGTTCTCAGCCCCAGCATTTT. The encoded protein is CASSQTEGSQPQHF.